The sequence of this TCR beta chain was determined in a study of early T cells in non-severe SARS-CoV-2 infection. The wider study: Investigators sequenced bulk RNA drawn from unsorted whole blood, and chains remained unpaired.

The CDR3 has 11 residues. Germline V gene sequence: CDR1 GTSNPN, CDR2 SVGIG (reference sequence). Deletions cut 3 bases from V and 9 bases from J, with 6 bases between. Broader study findings: VDJdb-based annotation leaned toward anti-spike CD8 responses and missed private and CD4 specificities.

Individual cDNA molecules received unique molecular identifiers. MiXCR, run by TCRdb on the 5' RACE reads, gives a single entry per CDR3 protein. Here the sample spans about 31,000 distinct CDR3 sequences, roughly 5% being singletons. This clonotype came up a few times. The target antigen is unknown. This clonotype originated in an adult who was a healthcare worker with PCR-confirmed SARS-CoV-2 infection or an uninfected control (not recorded which). Material for sequencing was whole blood. This chain links TRBV30 with TRBJ1-6, with D possibly TRBD1 on 5 matching bases. The CDR3 DNA reads TGTGCCTGGAGCGGGGCTTCACCCCTCCACTTT. Translating it yields CAWSGASPLHF.